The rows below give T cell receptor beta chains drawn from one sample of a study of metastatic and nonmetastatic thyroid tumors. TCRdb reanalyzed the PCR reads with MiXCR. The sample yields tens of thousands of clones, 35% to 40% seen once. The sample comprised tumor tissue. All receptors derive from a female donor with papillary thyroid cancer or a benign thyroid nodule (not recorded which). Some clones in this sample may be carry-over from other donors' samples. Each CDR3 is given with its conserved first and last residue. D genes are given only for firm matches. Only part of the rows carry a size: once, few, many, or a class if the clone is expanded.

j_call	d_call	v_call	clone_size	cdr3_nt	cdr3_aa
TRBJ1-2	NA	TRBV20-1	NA	TGCAGTGCTCCCCCCCCGACAGTCGCCTATGGCTACACCTTC	CSAPPPTVAYGYTF
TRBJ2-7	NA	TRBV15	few	TGTGCCACCAGCAGAGTACCCTACGAGCAGTACTTC	CATSRVPYEQYF
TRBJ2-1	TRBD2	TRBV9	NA	TGTGCCAGCAGCGTAGGTCTAGCGGCCTCCTACAATGAGCAGTTCTTC	CASSVGLAASYNEQFF
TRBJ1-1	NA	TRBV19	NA	TGTGCCAGTAGTATTTCACAGAGTACTGAAGCTTTCTTT	CASSISQSTEAFF
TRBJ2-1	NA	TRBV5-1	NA	TGCGCCAGCAGCTTGGGAGGGAACCCCCTACTCTACAATGAGCAGTTCTTC	CASSLGGNPLLYNEQFF
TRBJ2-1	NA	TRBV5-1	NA	TGCGCCAGCAGCTTAGCACCGTCGTACAATGAGCAGTTCTTC	CASSLAPSYNEQFF
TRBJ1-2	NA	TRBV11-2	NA	TGTGCCAGCAGCCCTGAGAGGTATGACTACACCTTC	CASSPERYDYTF
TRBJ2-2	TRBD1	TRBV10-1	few	TGCGCCAGCAGTGAAGGGACAGGGGACACCGGGGAGCTGTTTTTT	CASSEGTGDTGELFF
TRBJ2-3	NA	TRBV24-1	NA	TGTGCCGCGGGGAGCGGGTCTTGGTCAGATACGCAGTATTTT	CAAGSGSWSDTQYF
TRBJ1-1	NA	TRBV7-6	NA	TGTGCCAGCTCGGGAGGGTTGAATACTGAAGCTTTCTTT	CASSGGLNTEAFF
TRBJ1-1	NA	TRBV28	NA	TGTGCCAGCAGTTCCCACCAGAACACTGAAGCTTTCTTT	CASSSHQNTEAFF
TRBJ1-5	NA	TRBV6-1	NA	TGTGCCAGCAGTCCGAAGTTTACGGCTAGCAATCAGCCCCAGCATTTT	CASSPKFTASNQPQHF
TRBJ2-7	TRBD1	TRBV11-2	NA	TGTGCCAGTAGCTCTTCGACAGGGGGGGGCTACGAGCAGTACTTC	CASSSSTGGGYEQYF
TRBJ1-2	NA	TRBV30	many	TGTGCCTGGAGTATGGGGGTTGACAGCTATGGCTACACCTTC	CAWSMGVDSYGYTF
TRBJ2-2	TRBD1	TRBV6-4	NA	TGTGCCAGCAGTGACGGGACAGGGGGCACCGGGGAGCTGTTTTTT	CASSDGTGGTGELFF
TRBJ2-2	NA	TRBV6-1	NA	TGTGCCAGCAGTGCGAGCGGAGGGGGGGAGCTGTTTTTT	CASSASGGGELFF
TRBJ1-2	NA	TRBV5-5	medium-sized	TGTGCCAGCAGCTTACAGGACTTACACTATGGCTACACCTTC	CASSLQDLHYGYTF
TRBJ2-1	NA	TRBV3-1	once	TGTGCCAGCAGCCAAGGTAGGCTCAACAATGAGCAGTTCTTC	CASSQGRLNNEQFF
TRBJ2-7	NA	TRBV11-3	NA	TGTGCCACAAAGCCAAACGGAGTAGCGGAAGACTACGAGCAGTACTTC	CATKPNGVAEDYEQYF
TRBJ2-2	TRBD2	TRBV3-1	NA	TGTGCCAGCAGCCAAGATGCGGGGGGAATCGGGGAGCTGTTTTTT	CASSQDAGGIGELFF
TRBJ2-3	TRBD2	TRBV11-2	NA	TGTGCCAGCAGCTTAGAAGCGGGGGGGCGGGGTACGCAGTATTTT	CASSLEAGGRGTQYF
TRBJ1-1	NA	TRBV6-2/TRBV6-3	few	TGTGCCAGCAGTCTCCACGAGCGGGCTTCTGAAGCTTTCTTT	CASSLHERASEAFF
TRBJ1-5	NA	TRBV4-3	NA	TGCGCCAGCAGCCAAGACATTGGGCCGCGTCAGCCCCAGCATTTT	CASSQDIGPRQPQHF
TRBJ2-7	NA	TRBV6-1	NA	TGTGCCAGGAAGGGGACAAGCTCCTACGAGCAGTACTTC	CARKGTSSYEQYF
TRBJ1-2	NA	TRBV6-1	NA	TGTGCCAGCAGAGAAGGGATTAGCTATGGCTACACCTTC	CASREGISYGYTF
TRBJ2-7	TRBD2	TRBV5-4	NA	TGTGCCAGCAGACCCGACGGGGGAGGGTCCTACGAGCAGTACTTC	CASRPDGGGSYEQYF
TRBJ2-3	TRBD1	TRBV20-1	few	TGCAGTGCTAGAGATGCCCAGGGGGCTAGCACAGATACGCAGTATTTT	CSARDAQGASTDTQYF
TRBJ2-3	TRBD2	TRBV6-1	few	TGTGCCAGCAGTGAACTAGCGGGAGGGCCAGATACGCAGTATTTT	CASSELAGGPDTQYF
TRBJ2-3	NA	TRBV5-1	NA	TGCGCCAGCAGCCGATCCCTTAGCGGTCCCGGGGATACGCAGTATTTT	CASSRSLSGPGDTQYF
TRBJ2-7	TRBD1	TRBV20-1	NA	TGCAGTGCTAGAACCGGGACAGGGGGCTCCTACGAGCAGTACTTC	CSARTGTGGSYEQYF
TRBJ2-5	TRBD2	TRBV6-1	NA	TGTGCCAGCAGTGTCCTCGGGACTATCGGAGAGACCCAGTACTTC	CASSVLGTIGETQYF
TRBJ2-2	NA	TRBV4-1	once	TGCGCCAGCAGCCAAGATTTGGGGTCACTTAACACCGGGGAGCTGTTTTTT	CASSQDLGSLNTGELFF
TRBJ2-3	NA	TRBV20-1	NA	TGCAGTGCTAGTGACCGGGACCCTAGCACAGATACGCAGTATTTT	CSASDRDPSTDTQYF
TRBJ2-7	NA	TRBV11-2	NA	TGTGCCAGCAGCACAGAGGGGGGATACGAGCAGTACTTC	CASSTEGGYEQYF
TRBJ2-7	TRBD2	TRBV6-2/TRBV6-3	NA	TGTGCCAGCATTTACTCGTTGACTAGCGGGAGTCAGGGCCTCTCCTACGAGCAGTACTTC	CASIYSLTSGSQGLSYEQYF
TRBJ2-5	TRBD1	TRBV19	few	TGTGCCAGTATGGGCAGGGGGTATCAAGAGACCCAGTACTTC	CASMGRGYQETQYF